This is a list of T cell receptor beta chains from one sample in a study of CD8 T cells in ankylosing spondylitis. Via MiXCR, TCRdb re-called the 5' RACE reads, giving one row per CDR3 protein. This sample has about 160,000 distinct CDR3 sequences; approximately 16% occur once, and the top ten carry about 8.2%. Sequencing was performed on blood, either unsorted or a sorted T cell fraction (not recorded which). Receptors originate from a male donor with ankylosing spondylitis or in good health (not recorded which). CDR3s include the opening cysteine and the closing phenylalanine or tryptophan. Each record gives: D gene, V gene, J gene, clone size, CDR3 protein, CDR3 DNA. D genes are given only for firm matches. Part of the rows lack a size; the others show once, few, many or a class for expanded clones.

d_call: NA; v_call: TRBV11-1; j_call: TRBJ1-1; clone_size: many; cdr3_aa: CASRRGTELTLLNTEAFF; cdr3_nt: TGTGCCAGCAGGAGAGGAACAGAACTAACTCTCCTTAACACTGAAGCTTTCTTT
d_call: TRBD1; v_call: TRBV29-1; j_call: TRBJ2-5; clone_size: NA; cdr3_aa: CSVINRGEETQYF; cdr3_nt: TGCAGCGTTATAAACAGGGGTGAAGAGACCCAGTACTTC
d_call: NA; v_call: TRBV5-4; j_call: TRBJ1-5; clone_size: few; cdr3_aa: CASSLDASNQPQHF; cdr3_nt: TGTGCCAGCAGCTTGGACGCTAGCAATCAGCCCCAGCATTTT
d_call: NA; v_call: TRBV12-3/TRBV12-4; j_call: TRBJ1-5; clone_size: once; cdr3_aa: CASSWDWSNQPQHF; cdr3_nt: TGTGCCAGCAGTTGGGATTGGAGCAATCAGCCCCAGCATTTT
d_call: NA; v_call: TRBV5-1; j_call: TRBJ1-2; clone_size: NA; cdr3_aa: CASSLAGQFGYTF; cdr3_nt: TGCGCCAGCAGCTTGGCTGGACAGTTCGGCTACACCTTC
d_call: NA; v_call: TRBV5-1; j_call: TRBJ2-2; clone_size: many; cdr3_aa: CASRHAPNTGELFF; cdr3_nt: TGCGCCAGCAGACATGCACCGAACACCGGGGAGCTGTTTTTT
d_call: NA; v_call: TRBV28; j_call: TRBJ2-7; clone_size: NA; cdr3_aa: CASRRQAGSYEQYF; cdr3_nt: TGTGCCAGCAGAAGACAGGCCGGGTCCTACGAGCAGTACTTC
d_call: NA; v_call: TRBV18; j_call: TRBJ1-4; clone_size: few; cdr3_aa: CASSSGAPATNEKLFF; cdr3_nt: TGTGCCAGCTCATCGGGGGCCCCCGCAACTAATGAAAAACTGTTTTTT
d_call: NA; v_call: TRBV5-1; j_call: TRBJ2-7; clone_size: medium-sized; cdr3_aa: CASSLAGGPSTYEQYF; cdr3_nt: TGCGCCAGCAGCTTGGCCGGCGGCCCTTCGACCTACGAGCAGTACTTC
d_call: NA; v_call: TRBV7-9; j_call: TRBJ1-1; clone_size: few; cdr3_aa: CASSLGSARANTEAFF; cdr3_nt: TGTGCCAGCAGCTTAGGATCGGCACGGGCAAACACTGAAGCTTTCTTT
d_call: NA; v_call: TRBV20-1; j_call: TRBJ1-1; clone_size: NA; cdr3_aa: CCARGPPRTVGNTEAFF; cdr3_nt: TGCTGTGCTAGAGGTCCGCCCCGTACTGTGGGGAACACTGAAGCTTTCTTT
d_call: NA; v_call: TRBV20-1; j_call: TRBJ2-4; clone_size: NA; cdr3_aa: CSAREGVLAKNIQYF; cdr3_nt: TGCAGTGCTAGAGAAGGAGTACTAGCCAAAAACATTCAGTACTTC
d_call: NA; v_call: TRBV29-1; j_call: TRBJ1-1; clone_size: NA; cdr3_aa: CSVTGTTEAFF; cdr3_nt: TGCAGCGTTACTGGGACCACTGAAGCTTTCTTT
d_call: TRBD2; v_call: TRBV7-6; j_call: TRBJ2-1; clone_size: NA; cdr3_aa: CASSLFPAGGYNEQFF; cdr3_nt: TGTGCCAGCAGCTTATTCCCAGCGGGAGGGTACAATGAGCAGTTCTTC
d_call: NA; v_call: TRBV5-1; j_call: TRBJ2-1; clone_size: many; cdr3_aa: CASSLGDSTDEQFF; cdr3_nt: TGCGCCAGCAGCTTGGGGGATAGCACGGATGAGCAGTTCTTC
d_call: TRBD2; v_call: TRBV20-1; j_call: TRBJ2-2; clone_size: NA; cdr3_aa: CSARPLTSGSNTGELFF; cdr3_nt: TGCAGTGCTAGACCTTTGACTAGCGGGTCGAACACCGGGGAGCTGTTTTTT
d_call: NA; v_call: TRBV29-1; j_call: TRBJ2-1; clone_size: few; cdr3_aa: CSVVGGVRSYNEQFF; cdr3_nt: TGCAGCGTTGTTGGCGGGGTGCGTTCCTACAATGAGCAGTTCTTC
d_call: TRBD2; v_call: TRBV7-2; j_call: TRBJ2-1; clone_size: many; cdr3_aa: CASSLAATSAYNEQFF; cdr3_nt: TGTGCCAGCAGCTTAGCGGCGACTAGCGCCTACAATGAGCAGTTCTTC
d_call: NA; v_call: TRBV4-1; j_call: TRBJ2-5; clone_size: many; cdr3_aa: CASSLPSETQYF; cdr3_nt: TGCGCCAGCAGCCTACCATCAGAGACCCAGTACTTC
d_call: NA; v_call: TRBV6-1; j_call: TRBJ1-5; clone_size: many; cdr3_aa: CASSPRGINQPQHF; cdr3_nt: TGTGCCAGCAGCCCACGTGGGATCAATCAGCCCCAGCATTTT
d_call: TRBD1; v_call: TRBV6-5; j_call: TRBJ1-1; clone_size: NA; cdr3_aa: CASSSQTGEAFF; cdr3_nt: TGTGCCAGCAGTAGCCAGACAGGGGAAGCTTTCTTT
d_call: NA; v_call: TRBV28; j_call: TRBJ2-2; clone_size: NA; cdr3_aa: CASSFSVRGLFF; cdr3_nt: TGTGCCAGCAGTTTTAGCGTCAGGGGATTGTTTTTT
d_call: NA; v_call: TRBV20-1; j_call: TRBJ2-1; clone_size: many; cdr3_aa: CSARVRETYNEQFF; cdr3_nt: TGCAGTGCTAGAGTAAGGGAAACCTACAATGAGCAGTTCTTC
d_call: TRBD1; v_call: TRBV20-1; j_call: TRBJ2-2; clone_size: NA; cdr3_aa: CSAAQGAIRLGLFF; cdr3_nt: TGCAGTGCTGCACAGGGGGCTATCAGGTTGGGGCTGTTTTTT
d_call: NA; v_call: TRBV27; j_call: TRBJ2-5; clone_size: NA; cdr3_aa: CASSRGQGWETQYF; cdr3_nt: TGTGCCAGCAGTCGGGGGCAGGGGTGGGAGACCCAGTACTTC
d_call: NA; v_call: TRBV24-1; j_call: TRBJ2-6; clone_size: few; cdr3_aa: CATSDRVSVPVLTF; cdr3_nt: TGTGCCACCAGTGATCGAGTGTCAGTACCTGTCCTGACTTTC
d_call: NA; v_call: TRBV30; j_call: TRBJ2-7; clone_size: many; cdr3_aa: CAWSVGAGSYEQYF; cdr3_nt: TGTGCCTGGAGTGTCGGTGCAGGGTCCTACGAGCAGTACTTC
d_call: NA; v_call: TRBV5-1; j_call: TRBJ2-1; clone_size: many; cdr3_aa: CASSLVSLYNEQFF; cdr3_nt: TGCGCCAGCAGCTTGGTTTCGCTTTACAATGAGCAGTTCTTC
d_call: NA; v_call: TRBV11-2; j_call: TRBJ2-5; clone_size: NA; cdr3_aa: CASSVRGSETQYF; cdr3_nt: TGTGCCAGCAGCGTTCGGGGCTCAGAGACCCAGTACTTC
d_call: TRBD1; v_call: TRBV7-8; j_call: TRBJ2-2; clone_size: few; cdr3_aa: CASSHGTANTGELFF; cdr3_nt: TGTGCCAGCAGCCACGGGACAGCGAACACCGGGGAGCTGTTTTTT
d_call: TRBD1; v_call: TRBV12-3/TRBV12-4; j_call: TRBJ2-5; clone_size: few; cdr3_aa: CASSFGDRRLQETQYF; cdr3_nt: TGTGCCAGCAGTTTCGGGGACAGACGACTCCAAGAGACCCAGTACTTC
d_call: TRBD1; v_call: TRBV20-1; j_call: TRBJ2-7; clone_size: many; cdr3_aa: CSAPGTGGLYEQYF; cdr3_nt: TGCAGTGCTCCCGGGACAGGGGGCCTCTACGAGCAGTACTTC
d_call: TRBD1; v_call: TRBV7-8; j_call: TRBJ1-3; clone_size: many; cdr3_aa: CASSLGTVGNTIYF; cdr3_nt: TGTGCCAGCAGCCTCGGGACAGTTGGAAACACCATATATTTT
d_call: TRBD2; v_call: TRBV10-3; j_call: TRBJ2-1; clone_size: many; cdr3_aa: CAIKGLAGGGEQFF; cdr3_nt: TGTGCCATCAAGGGACTAGCGGGAGGAGGTGAGCAGTTCTTC
d_call: NA; v_call: TRBV5-1; j_call: TRBJ2-7; clone_size: many; cdr3_aa: CASSSKTRTYEQYF; cdr3_nt: TGCGCCAGCAGCTCGAAGACTAGGACCTACGAGCAGTACTTC
d_call: NA; v_call: TRBV5-1; j_call: TRBJ2-7; clone_size: many; cdr3_aa: CASSLTGEQYF; cdr3_nt: TGCGCCAGCAGCTTGACGGGCGAGCAGTACTTC
d_call: NA; v_call: TRBV29-1; j_call: TRBJ2-1; clone_size: many; cdr3_aa: CSVGVFAGYNEQFF; cdr3_nt: TGCAGCGTTGGAGTATTTGCGGGCTACAATGAGCAGTTCTTC
d_call: NA; v_call: TRBV20-1; j_call: TRBJ1-6; clone_size: many; cdr3_aa: CSAGSYNSPLHF; cdr3_nt: TGCAGCGCGGGTTCCTATAATTCACCCCTCCACTTT
d_call: TRBD2; v_call: TRBV20-1; j_call: TRBJ2-6; clone_size: many; cdr3_aa: CSARAVGGTGANVLTF; cdr3_nt: TGCAGTGCTAGAGCCGTGGGGGGGACTGGGGCCAACGTCCTGACTTTC
d_call: NA; v_call: TRBV3-1; j_call: TRBJ1-1; clone_size: many; cdr3_aa: CASSRTGNTEAFF; cdr3_nt: TGTGCCAGCAGCCGCACGGGGAACACTGAAGCTTTCTTT
d_call: NA; v_call: TRBV29-1; j_call: TRBJ1-4; clone_size: NA; cdr3_aa: CSGIENEKLFF; cdr3_nt: TGCAGCGGAATAGAGAATGAAAAACTGTTTTTT
d_call: NA; v_call: TRBV5-1; j_call: TRBJ1-6; clone_size: NA; cdr3_aa: CASSLGQKSSSYNSPLHF; cdr3_nt: TGCGCCAGCAGCTTGGGACAGAAGTCGAGCTCCTATAATTCACCCCTCCACTTT
d_call: NA; v_call: TRBV5-1; j_call: TRBJ1-1; clone_size: many; cdr3_aa: CASSLAGSTEAFF; cdr3_nt: TGCGCCAGCAGCTTGGCTGGGAGCACTGAAGCTTTCTTT
d_call: TRBD1; v_call: TRBV20-1; j_call: TRBJ1-2; clone_size: few; cdr3_aa: CSARDGQGAYGYTF; cdr3_nt: TGCAGTGCTAGAGATGGACAGGGGGCCTATGGCTACACCTTC
d_call: NA; v_call: TRBV6-5; j_call: TRBJ2-1; clone_size: NA; cdr3_aa: CASSPLGTYQRNEQFF; cdr3_nt: TGTGCCAGCAGCCCGCTGGGGACTTATCAGAGGAATGAGCAGTTCTTC
d_call: NA; v_call: TRBV20-1; j_call: TRBJ1-5; clone_size: NA; cdr3_aa: CSARTGTGFSNQPQHF; cdr3_nt: TGCAGTGCTAGGACCGGGACGGGGTTTAGCAATCAGCCCCAGCATTTT